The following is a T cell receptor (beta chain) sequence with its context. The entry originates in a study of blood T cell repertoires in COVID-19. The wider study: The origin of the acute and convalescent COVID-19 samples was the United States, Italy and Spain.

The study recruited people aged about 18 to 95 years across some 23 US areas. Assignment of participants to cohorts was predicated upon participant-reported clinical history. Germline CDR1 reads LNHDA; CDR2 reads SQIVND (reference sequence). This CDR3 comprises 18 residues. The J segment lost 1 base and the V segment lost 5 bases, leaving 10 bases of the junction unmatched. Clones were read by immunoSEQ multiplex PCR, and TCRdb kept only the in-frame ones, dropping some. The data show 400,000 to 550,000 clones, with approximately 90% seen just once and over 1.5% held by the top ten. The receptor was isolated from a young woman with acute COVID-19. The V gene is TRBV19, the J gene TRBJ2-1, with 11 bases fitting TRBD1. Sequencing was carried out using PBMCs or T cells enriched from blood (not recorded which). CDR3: CASSGDRGGYMSYNEQFF. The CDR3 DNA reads TGTGCCAGTAGTGGGGACAGGGGGGGCTACATGTCCTACAATGAGCAGTTCTTC.